These 5 T cell receptor beta chains share one sample of origin, sequenced in a study of blood T cell repertoires in COVID-19. TCRdb keeps only in-frame clones here, not all; method: immunoSEQ multiplex PCR. The sample consists of hundreds of thousands of clones, about nine tenths of them appearing once. The sequencing input was peripheral blood. Receptors originate from a woman in her thirties with active or convalescent COVID-19.

In this sample, this clone turned up once. V is TRBV12-3 or TRBV12-4 and J is TRBJ2-2, with a tentative D call TRBD2 (6 bases). The V and J ends lost 8 bases and 2 bases respectively, with 9 bases between them. This CDR3 has 13 residues. Here the CDR3 reads CASGDFNTGELFF. For the CDR3, the DNA is TGTGCCAGCGGGGACTTTAACACCGGGGAGCTGTTTTTT.

The rearrangement links TRBV18 to TRBJ1-4; unclear D gene. The CDR3 totals 15 residues. Trimming took 2 bases from V and 0 from J, leaving 7 bases between them. From germline, CDR1 is KGHSH and CDR2 LQKENI. For the CDR3, the DNA is TGTGCCAGCTCACCAGTCCGTTCAACTAATGAAAAACTGTTTTTT. This gives the protein CASSPVRSTNEKLFF. The full variable domain, its missing parts supplied by reference TRBV18 and TRBJ1-4, is NAGVMQNPRHLVRRRGQEARLRCSPMKGHSHVYWYRQLPEEGLKFMVYLQKENIIDESGMPKERFSAEFPKEGPSILRIQQVVRGDSAAYFCASSPVRSTNEKLFFGSGTQLSVL.

V and J are TRBV10-2 and TRBJ2-3, with 10 bases matching TRBD2. Germline trimming cut 1 base from V and 4 bases from J; bases unmatched to any gene: 2. Germline loops: CDR1 WSHSY, CDR2 SAAADI. The CDR3 has 15 residues. Here the CDR3 DNA reads TGCGCCAGCAGTGAGTTGCTAGCGGGAGCAGATACGCAGTATTTT. Translating it yields CASSELLAGADTQYF.

The chain carries TRBV9 and TRBJ2-3, with D hard to call. Trimming took off 4 bases at V and 2 bases at J, with 11 bases between the two ends. There are 14 residues in the CDR3. Germline CDR1 is SGDLS and CDR2 is YYNGEE. The CDR3 coding sequence is TGTGCCAGCAGCTTGACATATTCCACAGATACGCAGTATTTT. Translating it yields CASSLTYSTDTQYF. The whole variable domain, remainder taken from reference TRBV9 and TRBJ2-3, is DSGVTQTPKHLITATGQRVTLRCSPRSGDLSVYWYQQSLDQGLQFLIQYYNGEERAKGNILERFSAQQFPDLHSELNLSSLELGDSALYFCASSLTYSTDTQYFGPGTRLTVL.

J is TRBJ1-5 and V is TRBV27; no clear D. Between the trimmed V and J ends, which lost 6 bases and 2 bases, there was a span of 8 bases. The length of the CDR3 is 13 residues. Germline loops: CDR1 MNHEY, CDR2 SMNVEV (reference sequence). For the CDR3, the DNA is TGTGCCAGCAGCCTCTCGGGCAATCAGCCCCAGCATTTT. Its protein product is CASSLSGNQPQHF.